Following are 23 T cell receptor beta chains from one sample sequenced in a study of blood T cell repertoires in COVID-19. This table comes from immunoSEQ multiplex PCR, and its TCRdb copy is limited to in-frame clones, with some not included. The sample holds 180,000 or so clones, approximately 85% seen once. The sample comprised peripheral blood. The source is a woman older than 75 with acute or convalescent COVID-19.

The J gene is TRBJ2-5, the V gene TRBV7-9; D may be TRBD2 (6 bases). Germline CDR1 reads SEHNR; CDR2 reads FQNEAQ (reference sequence). CDR3 size: 16 residues. The V and J ends lost 5 bases and 4 bases respectively, with 20 bases between them. DNA for the CDR3: TGTGCCAGCAGCCTCCCCGGGCACTTGGGAGGAGAGACCCAGTACTTC. Translating it yields CASSLPGHLGGETQYF.

This rearrangement joins TRBV7-2 to TRBJ2-5, with a tentative D call TRBD2 (5 bases). Germline V CDR1 and CDR2: SGHTA, FQGNSA. V was trimmed by 5 bases and J by 6 bases, leaving 16 bases between them. The CDR3 runs to 14 residues. The DNA for the CDR3 is TGTGCCAGCAGCCCTCCAAGCGGAATACAGACCCAGTACTTC. Protein product: CASSPPSGIQTQYF.

The chain is built from TRBV7-2 and TRBJ2-1; TRBD2 agrees at 13 bases. Losses at the gene ends were 1 base for V and 1 base for J; bases not matched to a gene: 7. The CDR3 extends over 19 amino acids. Germline CDR1 reads SGHTA; CDR2 reads FQGNSA. The CDR3 is CASSLVGTSGALSYNEQFF. The CDR3 nucleotides read TGTGCCAGCAGCTTAGTCGGGACTAGCGGGGCCCTATCCTACAATGAGCAGTTCTTC.

The J gene is TRBJ2-7, the V gene TRBV28, with 9 bases lining up with TRBD1. The germline V gene has CDR1 MDHEN and CDR2 SYDVKM. The CDR3 loop spans 16 amino acids. The ends lost 4 bases at V and 1 base at J; junction bases unmatched: 8. This CDR3 reads CASSSSGTGLSYEQYF. The CDR3 DNA is TGTGCCAGCAGTTCCTCCGGGACAGGGCTTTCCTACGAGCAGTACTTC.

This chain connects TRBV5-8 to TRBJ1-6; no clear D gene. The CDR3 consists of 13 residues. Trimming pared 2 bases from V and 6 bases from J, leaving 6 bases between. The germline V gene encodes CDR1 SGHTS and CDR2 YDEGEE. CDR3 in amino acids: CASSFKPNSPLHF. CDR3 DNA sequence: TGTGCCAGCAGCTTCAAGCCTAATTCACCCCTCCACTTT.

The V gene is TRBV15, the J gene TRBJ1-5; the D is unclear. Looked up from germline, CDR1 is LNHNV and CDR2 is YYDKDF (reference sequence). The CDR3 extends over 15 amino acids. Trimming took 4 bases from V and 2 from J, leaving 12 bases between them. In nucleotides, the CDR3 is TGTGCCACCAGCAAGAGGGATATTGGCAATCAGCCCCAGCATTTT. Its protein product is CATSKRDIGNQPQHF.

J is TRBJ1-6 and V is TRBV18, with D uncertain. Trimming removed 4 bases from V and 7 bases from J, with 11 bases in between. CDR1 KGHSH and CDR2 LQKENI come from the germline V gene. The CDR3 spans 14 residues. CDR3: CASSREGFNSPLHF. The DNA for the CDR3 is TGTGCCAGCTCACGGGAGGGATTCAATTCACCCCTCCACTTT.

This chain uses TRBV27 with TRBJ1-2, with D unresolved. The germline gives CDR1 MNHEY, CDR2 SMNVEV (reference sequence). The CDR3 sequence is 15 residues long. The V and J ends lost 4 bases and 8 bases respectively, with 20 bases between them. DNA of the CDR3: TGTGCCAGCAGTTCCCGAGGGCGGGCTTTGGGGGGCTACACCTTC. This translates into CASSSRGRALGGYTF.

The CDR3 here is CASRTGVQPQHF. The DNA for the CDR3 is TGTGCCAGCAGAACAGGGGTTCAGCCCCAGCATTTT. The chain couples TRBV2 to TRBJ1-5; 7 nucleotides align to TRBD1. The CDR3 sequence is 12 residues long. V was clipped by 6 bases and J by 6 bases; unmatched bases: 2. CDR1 and CDR2 from the germline V gene are SNHLY and FYNNEI. Full variable domain (rest looked up from reference TRBV2 and TRBJ1-5): EPEVTQTPSHQVTQMGQEVILRCVPISNHLYFYWYRQILGQKVEFLVSFYNNEISEKSEIFDDQFSVERPDGSNFTLKIRSTKLEDSAMYFCASRTGVQPQHFGDGTRLSIL.

This sequence joins TRBV5-4 and TRBJ2-7; D is possibly TRBD2 (5 bases). Germline V CDR1 and CDR2: SGHNT, YYREEE (reference sequence). This CDR3 contains 14 residues. Trimming left V 3 bases short and J 4 bases short, with 14 bases between. As DNA, the CDR3 is TGTGCCAGCAGCTCAGGACTGGGTTTTTACGAGCAGTACTTC. Amino acids: CASSSGLGFYEQYF.

This sequence joins TRBV7-2 and TRBJ1-2, with TRBD1 as a possible D gene (5 bases). The CDR3 runs to 14 residues. Trimming left V 6 bases short and J 4 bases short, with 15 bases between. Per germline, CDR1 SGHTA and CDR2 FQGNSA. This CDR3 is CASRSTERVYGYTF. The CDR3 DNA reads as TGTGCCAGCAGATCGACAGAACGGGTCTATGGCTACACCTTC.

A few counts support this clone. This chain links TRBV7-2 with TRBJ1-5; no clear D. The CDR3 is 14 residues long. Germline CDR1 is SGHTA and CDR2 is FQGNSA. The V end lost 1 base, the J end lost 3 bases, and 7 bases lay between the germline ends. The CDR3 reads CASSLGPVNQPQHF. CDR3 nucleotides: TGTGCCAGCAGCTTAGGGCCAGTCAATCAGCCCCAGCATTTT.

In DNA form, the CDR3 reads TGTGCCAGCAGCGCCTTTGACACTGAAGCTTTCTTT. Translating gives CASSAFDTEAFF. The chain couples TRBV9 to TRBJ1-1; D is undetermined. Trimming took off 3 bases at V and 3 bases at J, with 6 bases between the two ends. CDR1 SGDLS and CDR2 YYNGEE come from the germline V gene. This CDR3 contains 12 residues.

The genes are TRBV16 and TRBJ1-5, with D perhaps matching TRBD1 (5 bases). Germline lookup yields CDR1 KGHSY and CDR2 FQNENV. Trimming shortened V by 2 bases and J by 4 bases, and 9 bases separated the two germline ends. CDR3 length: 14 amino acids. The CDR3 DNA sequence: TGTGCCAGCAGCCAACAGGGAGGGAATCAGCCCCAGCATTTT. This encodes CASSQQGGNQPQHF.

The J gene is TRBJ2-1, the V gene TRBV5-4; a possible D gene is TRBD2 (5 bases). Germline V gene sequence: CDR1 SGHNT, CDR2 YYREEE (reference sequence). V lost 3 bases and J lost 8, with 15 bases in between. This CDR3 contains 14 residues. The CDR3 nucleotides read TGTGCCAGCAGCTCCCCAAGGGAGCAGGATGAGCAGTTCTTC. It yields the protein CASSSPREQDEQFF.

In its sample, this clone was seen once. The rearrangement uses TRBV19 and TRBJ2-1, with TRBD2 matching over 14 bases. Germline CDR1 and CDR2: LNHDA and SQIVND (reference sequence). The CDR3 runs 17 residues. V lost 0 bases and J lost 7; bases outside the gene matches: 5. CDR3 nucleotides: TGTGCCAGTAGTATAGACGTCGGGACTAGCGGGAGAAATGAGCAGTTCTTC. Translated: CASSIDVGTSGRNEQFF.

This clone came up a few times. The rearrangement joins TRBV29-1 to TRBJ2-1, with D possibly matching TRBD2 (6 bases). This CDR3 is built from 13 residues. V shed 3 bases and J shed 6 bases, with 12 bases lying between them. Germline CDR1 SQVTM, CDR2 ANQGSEA. The CDR3: CSVESQEGNEQFF. DNA for the CDR3: TGCAGCGTTGAGAGCCAGGAGGGCAATGAGCAGTTCTTC.

The V gene is TRBV11-1, the J gene TRBJ1-1; 7 bases agree with TRBD1. Germline lookup yields CDR1 SGHAT and CDR2 FQDESV (reference sequence). V was pared by 3 bases and J by 8 bases, with 9 bases of the junction left unmatched. This CDR3 is built from 14 residues. The CDR3 bases are TGTGCCAGCAGCTTTCAAGACAGGGCCCGAGAAGCTTTCTTT. Its translation: CASSFQDRAREAFF. The entire variable domain, with the rest obtained from reference TRBV11-1 and TRBJ1-1, is as follows: EAEVAQSPRYKITEKSQAVAFWCDPISGHATLYWYRQILGQGPELLVQFQDESVVDDSQLPKDRFSAERLKGVDSTLKIQPAELGDSAMYLCASSFQDRAREAFFGQGTRLTVV.

CDR3 protein: CASSLAPKGGGPGNTIYF. CDR3 nucleotides: TGTGCCAGCAGCTTAGCCCCCAAGGGCGGGGGGCCTGGAAACACCATATATTTT. This chain joins TRBV7-8 and TRBJ1-3, with D possibly matching TRBD1 (6 bases). Germline CDR1 is SGHVS and CDR2 is FQNEAQ. CDR3 length: 18 residues. V lost 0 bases and J lost 2, with 17 bases in between.

This clone was counted once. This chain uses TRBV7-2 with TRBJ2-3, with TRBD2 matching 12 bases. The CDR3 is 19 residues long. CDR1 and CDR2 (germline): SGHTA, FQGNSA. V was clipped by 5 bases and J by 3 bases; unmatched bases: 15. The CDR3 region is CASSHPSGRAGSTTDTQYF. The CDR3 DNA is TGTGCCAGCAGCCACCCTAGCGGGAGGGCCGGGAGCACAACAGATACGCAGTATTTT.

V gene TRBV3-1 (or the pseudogene TRBV3-2) combines with J gene TRBJ2-3, with D maybe TRBD2 (6 bases). This CDR3 has 12 amino acids. CDR1 LGHDT and CDR2 YNNKEL come from the germline V gene (reference sequence). Trimming cost V 4 bases and J 7 bases, with 9 bases left between them. CDR3 nucleotides: TGTGCCAGCAGCCCCGCGGGGAATACGCAGTATTTT. Protein: CASSPAGNTQYF.

The chain has TRBV13 and TRBJ2-1; 11 bases align to TRBD2. The trim removed 0 bases at V and 1 base at J, leaving 2 bases unmatched. Germline values: CDR1 PRHDT, CDR2 FYEKMQ (reference sequence). The length of the CDR3 is 17 residues. This CDR3 is CASSLGLAGASYNEQFF. CDR3 coding DNA: TGTGCCAGCAGCTTAGGACTAGCGGGGGCATCCTACAATGAGCAGTTCTTC.

About this clone: The same CDR3 can be traced to other DNA sequences in this sample. The chain couples TRBV7-9 to TRBJ2-3; 8 nucleotides line up with TRBD1. The CDR3 runs to 15 residues. Trimming at V came to 5 bases and at J to 1 base, leaving 5 bases not matched to a gene. Germline V gene sequence: CDR1 SEHNR, CDR2 FQNEAQ (reference sequence). The chain's CDR3 is CASSRDRGGTDTQYF. The CDR3 bases are TGTGCCAGCAGCCGAGACAGGGGAGGCACAGATACGCAGTATTTT.